The 17 T cell receptor beta chains given below trace back to one sample, sequenced in a study of control samples from healthy donors and cancer patients. Clones were sequenced by immunoSEQ multiplex PCR, and TCRdb holds only the in-frame ones, with some missing. The sample carries more than 95,000 clones, more than 75% recorded once. Sequenced input: blood. These receptors were taken from a woman between 65 and 79 years old in good health.

This clone was observed a single time. V and J are TRBV12-3 or TRBV12-4 and TRBJ2-1; 7 positions match TRBD1. CDR3 size: 13 residues. The J segment lost 13 bases and the V segment lost 3 bases, leaving 9 bases of the junction unmatched. The CDR3 sequence is CASSFEGAASQFF. DNA of the CDR3: TGTGCCAGCAGTTTCGAGGGGGCGGCCTCCCAGTTCTTC.

This clone showed up just once. The chain carries TRBV13 and TRBJ1-4; D gene uncertain. CDR1 and CDR2 (germline): PRHDT, FYEKMQ (reference sequence). This CDR3 is built from 17 residues. Deletions cut 3 bases from V and 8 bases from J, with 22 bases between. CDR3 region: CASSFRKSALGGEKLFF. DNA for the CDR3: TGTGCCAGCAGCTTCCGAAAATCTGCCCTGGGCGGGGAAAAACTGTTTTTT.

Concerning this clone: The sample holds other DNA sequences that translate to the same CDR3. This rearrangement joins TRBV12-3 or TRBV12-4 to TRBJ2-7; 8 bases are a match to TRBD2. The CDR3 runs to 13 residues. V shed 3 bases, J shed 12 bases, and the junction held 10 bases outside the gene matches. The DNA for the CDR3 is TGTGCCAGCAGTTTTCGGGGGGGTCGGGGGGCGTACTTC. As protein: CASSFRGGRGAYF.

The rearrangement joins TRBV25-1 to TRBJ2-3; the D is unclear. The CDR3 spans 15 residues. Deletions cut 3 bases from V and 1 base from J, with 11 bases between. CDR1 and CDR2 (germline): MGHDK, SYGVNS. The CDR3 nucleotides are TGTGCCAGCAGTGATCGGTTCTCTGGCACAGATACGCAGTATTTT. It codes for CASSDRFSGTDTQYF.

V is TRBV27 and J is TRBJ1-4, with 8 bases aligning to TRBD1. V lost 0 bases to trimming and J lost 4 bases; unmatched junction nucleotides: 13. Germline V gives CDR1 MNHEY, CDR2 SMNVEV (reference sequence). The CDR3 has 19 residues. CDR3 region: CASSLSATGAPVGNEKLFF. The CDR3, as DNA: TGTGCCAGCAGTTTATCCGCGACAGGGGCCCCCGTTGGTAATGAAAAACTGTTTTTT.

V gene TRBV27 combines with J gene TRBJ2-3, with D perhaps TRBD1 (5 bases). V was shortened by 2 bases and J by 5 bases, with 11 bases between the two germline ends. Germline-derived CDR1 and CDR2 are MNHEY and SMNVEV (reference sequence). The CDR3 covers 14 residues. The DNA for the CDR3 is TGTGCCAGCAGTTTAGCAGGGCGTATAGATACGCAGTATTTT. This codes for CASSLAGRIDTQYF.

This clone was detected once. V and J are TRBV19 and TRBJ2-1, with 9 bases lining up with TRBD2. J was trimmed by 7 bases and V by 3 bases; bases with no gene match: 1. In germline, CDR1 is LNHDA, CDR2 SQIVND (reference sequence). The CDR3 length is 13 residues. CDR3 sequence (DNA): TGTGCCAGTAGTATCCTAGCGGGGAATGAGCAGTTCTTC. Its protein product is CASSILAGNEQFF.

The chain uses TRBV10-1 and TRBJ1-1, with D unclear. Germline V gene sequence: CDR1 WNHNN, CDR2 SYGVQD (reference sequence). The V gene lost 0 bases and the J gene lost 7 bases, with 6 bases spanning the gap. The CDR3 consists of 12 residues. CDR3: CASSESGHEAFF. CDR3 bases: TGCGCCAGCAGTGAGTCCGGGCATGAAGCTTTCTTT.

The J gene is TRBJ2-1, the V gene TRBV7-3; D gene unclear. CDR3 size: 13 residues. V lost 5 bases, J lost 5 bases, and 10 bases lay in between. The germline gives CDR1 SGHTA, CDR2 FQGTGA. CDR3 loop: CASSRTRDNEQFF. The CDR3 DNA reads TGTGCCAGCAGCCGTACCCGGGACAATGAGCAGTTCTTC.

This rearrangement joins TRBV6-5 to TRBJ1-6; no reliable D call. Germline CDR1 MNHEY, CDR2 SVGAGI. Between the trimmed V and J ends, which lost 10 bases and 0 bases, there was a span of 10 bases. This CDR3 is built from 14 residues. For the CDR3, the DNA is TGTGCCACTTCTTGGGGCTCCTATAATTCACCCCTCCACTTT. Its protein product is CATSWGSYNSPLHF.

V and J are TRBV4-2 and TRBJ2-2; TRBD1 matches 9 bases. Germline V gene lookup returns CDR1 LGHNA and CDR2 YNFKEQ. The CDR3 is 16 residues long. Trimming cost V 2 bases and J 2 bases; bases outside gene matches: 3. In DNA form, the CDR3 reads TGTGCCAGCAGCCAACCGGGACAGGGTAACACCGGGGAGCTGTTTTTT. Protein product: CASSQPGQGNTGELFF.

The chain is built from TRBV6-6 and TRBJ2-1; D may be TRBD2 (5 bases). Germline V CDR1 and CDR2: MNHNY, SVGAGI (reference sequence). There are 15 residues in the CDR3. The V end was cut by 6 bases, the J end by 6 bases, with 18 bases between. The CDR3 protein is CASRRNDRRSNEQFF. The CDR3 nucleotides read TGTGCCAGCAGACGTAATGACCGGAGGTCCAATGAGCAGTTCTTC.

This rearrangement joins TRBV7-9 to TRBJ1-5; possible D gene TRBD1, 6 bases. The V end was cut by 5 bases, the J end by 13 bases, with 15 bases between. The CDR3 contains 12 residues. Germline assignment: CDR1 SEHNR and CDR2 FQNEAQ (reference sequence). The CDR3: CASSEGGTSQHF. Written as DNA, the CDR3 is TGTGCCAGCAGCGAAGGCGGGACATCGCAGCATTTT.

This rearrangement joins TRBV9 to TRBJ1-1; D remains unclear. V lost 3 bases, J lost 5 bases, and 14 bases lay in between. Germline CDR1 SGDLS, CDR2 YYNGEE. The CDR3 consists of 14 residues. CDR3 loop: CASSAHAGGTEAFF. CDR3 coding DNA: TGTGCCAGCAGCGCCCATGCGGGAGGAACTGAAGCTTTCTTT.

V is TRBV12-3 or TRBV12-4 and J is TRBJ1-2, with D uncertain. V was pared by 5 bases and J by 5 bases, with 9 bases between. The CDR3 has 12 residues. The CDR3: CASSPRRYGYTF. The CDR3, as DNA: TGTGCCAGCAGTCCCCGGCGGTATGGCTACACCTTC.

The rearrangement uses TRBV6-2 or TRBV6-3 and TRBJ2-3, with TRBD2 matching 10 bases. The V and J ends lost 5 bases and 4 bases, in that order; junction bases with no gene match: 3. The CDR3 sequence is 14 residues long. CDR1 and CDR2 (germline): MNHEY, SVGEGT. The CDR3 loop is CASSASGGADTQYF. The CDR3 nucleotides read TGTGCCAGCAGTGCTAGCGGGGGCGCAGATACGCAGTATTTT.

The chain recombines TRBV6-5 with TRBJ2-7; tentatively, D is TRBD1 (6 bases). Per the germline V gene, CDR1 is MNHEY and CDR2 is SVGAGI. V was shortened by 4 bases and J by 5 bases, with 12 bases between the two germline ends. The CDR3 sequence is 13 residues long. CDR3 bases: TGTGCCAGCAGTTCTCCAGGGGCGAACGAGCAGTACTTC. Its translation: CASSSPGANEQYF.